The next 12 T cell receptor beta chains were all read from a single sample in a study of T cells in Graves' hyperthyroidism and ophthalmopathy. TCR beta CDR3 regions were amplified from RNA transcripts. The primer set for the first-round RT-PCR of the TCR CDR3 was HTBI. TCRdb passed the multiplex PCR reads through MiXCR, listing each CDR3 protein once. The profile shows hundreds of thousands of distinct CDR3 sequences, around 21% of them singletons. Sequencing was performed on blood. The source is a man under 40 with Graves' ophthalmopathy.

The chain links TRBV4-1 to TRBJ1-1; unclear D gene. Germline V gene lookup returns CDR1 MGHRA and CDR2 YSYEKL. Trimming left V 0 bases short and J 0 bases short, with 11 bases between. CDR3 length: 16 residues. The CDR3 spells CASSQEGGNLNTEAFF. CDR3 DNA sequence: TGCGCCAGCAGCCAAGAGGGAGGGAACCTGAACACTGAAGCTTTCTTT.

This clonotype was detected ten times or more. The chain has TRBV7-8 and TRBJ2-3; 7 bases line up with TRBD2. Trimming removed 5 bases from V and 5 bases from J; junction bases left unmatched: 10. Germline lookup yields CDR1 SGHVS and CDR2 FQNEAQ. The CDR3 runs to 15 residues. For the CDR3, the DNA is TGTGCCAGCAGCGAAAAACGGGAGGTGCTAGATACGCAGTATTTT. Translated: CASSEKREVLDTQYF.

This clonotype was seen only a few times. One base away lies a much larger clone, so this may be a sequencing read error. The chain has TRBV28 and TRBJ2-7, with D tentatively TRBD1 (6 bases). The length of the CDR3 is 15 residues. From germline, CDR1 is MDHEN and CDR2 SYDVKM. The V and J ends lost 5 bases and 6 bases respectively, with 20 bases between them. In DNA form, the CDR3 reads TGTGCCAGCAGTCTCCTACCGGGCTGGGGGCGCGAGCAGTACTTC. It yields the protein CASSLLPGWGREQYF.

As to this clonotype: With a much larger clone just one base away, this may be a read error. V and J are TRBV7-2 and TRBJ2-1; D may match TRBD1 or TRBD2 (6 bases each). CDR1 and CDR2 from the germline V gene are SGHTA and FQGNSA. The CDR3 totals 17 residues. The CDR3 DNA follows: TGCGCCAGCAGCCAAGGGGGACTGCTAGTACTGTACAATGAGCGGTTCTTC. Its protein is CASSQGGLLVLYNERFF.

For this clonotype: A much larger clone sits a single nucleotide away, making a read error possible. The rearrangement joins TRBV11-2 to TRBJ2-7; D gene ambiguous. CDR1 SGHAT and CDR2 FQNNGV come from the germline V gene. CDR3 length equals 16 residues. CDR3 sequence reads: CASSPPPPASSYERYF. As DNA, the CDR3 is TGTGCCAGCAGCCCCCCTCCCCCCGCAAGCTCCTACGAGCGGTACTTC.

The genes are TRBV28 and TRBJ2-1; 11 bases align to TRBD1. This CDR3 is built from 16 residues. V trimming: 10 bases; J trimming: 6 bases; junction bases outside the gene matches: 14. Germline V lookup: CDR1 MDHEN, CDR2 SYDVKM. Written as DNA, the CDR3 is TGTGCCAACAGACCATCCGGACAGGGGGCGAGCAATGAGCAGTTCTTC. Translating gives CANRPSGQGASNEQFF. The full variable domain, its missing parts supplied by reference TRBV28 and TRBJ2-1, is DVKVTQSSRYLVKRTGEKVFLECVQDMDHENMFWYRQDPGLGLRLIYFSYDVKMKEKGDIPEGYSVSREKKERFSLILESASTNQTSMYLCANRPSGQGASNEQFFGPGTRLTVL.

In DNA form, the CDR3 reads TGTGCCAGCAAACCAACGGGAGGAGACGAGCAGTACTTC. Amino acids: CASKPTGGDEQYF. The genes are TRBV28 and TRBJ2-7; TRBD2 matches 7 bases. After removal of 7 bases from V and 5 bases from J, the junction contained 8 bases not matched to a gene. CDR1 MDHEN and CDR2 SYDVKM come from the germline V gene. This CDR3 is 13 amino acids long.

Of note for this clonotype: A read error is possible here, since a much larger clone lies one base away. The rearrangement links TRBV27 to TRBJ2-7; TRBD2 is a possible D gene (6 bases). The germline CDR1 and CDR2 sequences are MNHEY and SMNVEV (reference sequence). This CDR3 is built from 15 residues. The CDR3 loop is CASSFLRDGAYAQYF. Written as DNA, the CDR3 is TGTGCCAGCAGTTTCTTGCGGGACGGAGCCTACGCGCAGTACTTC.

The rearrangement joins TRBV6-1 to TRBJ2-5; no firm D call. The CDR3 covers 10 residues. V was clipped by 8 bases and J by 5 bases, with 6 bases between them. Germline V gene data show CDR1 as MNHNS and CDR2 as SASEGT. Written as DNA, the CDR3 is TGTGCCAGCTTAGGGGAGACCCAGTACTTC. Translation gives CASLGETQYF.

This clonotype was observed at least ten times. Here the CDR3 reads CASSPSSTDTQYF. The CDR3 DNA sequence: TGTGCCAGCTCACCCTCGAGCACAGATACGCAGTATTTT. The chain carries TRBV18 and TRBJ2-3; D remains unclear. Germline V gene sequence: CDR1 KGHSH, CDR2 LQKENI. V lost 3 bases, J lost 0 bases, and 4 bases lay in between. This CDR3 spans 13 amino acids.

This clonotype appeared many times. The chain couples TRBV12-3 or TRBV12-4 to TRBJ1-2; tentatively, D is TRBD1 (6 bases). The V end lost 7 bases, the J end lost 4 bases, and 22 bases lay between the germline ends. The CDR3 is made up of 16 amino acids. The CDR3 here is CASKGTPPEWAYGYTF. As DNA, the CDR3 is TGTGCCAGCAAAGGGACACCCCCCGAATGGGCCTATGGCTACACCTTC.

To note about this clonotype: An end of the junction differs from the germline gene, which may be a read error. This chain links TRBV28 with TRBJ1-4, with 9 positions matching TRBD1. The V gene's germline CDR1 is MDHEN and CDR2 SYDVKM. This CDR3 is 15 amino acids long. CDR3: CASSKQGATNEKLSF. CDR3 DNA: TGTGCCAGCAGTAAACAGGGGGCAACTAATGAAAAACTGTCTTTT. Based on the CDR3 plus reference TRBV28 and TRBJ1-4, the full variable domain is DVKVTQSSRYLVKRTGEKVFLECVQDMDHENMFWYRQDPGLGLRLIYFSYDVKMKEKGDIPEGYSVSREKKERFSLILESASTNQTSMYLCASSKQGATNEKLSFGSGTQLSVL.